This record covers a single T cell receptor beta chain. The specificity of this receptor is unknown. Base qualities are not recorded, but no much larger clone differs from it by a single base. These data belong to a study of blood T cell repertoires in COVID-19 (dated by TCRdb to the early 2020s). For the wider study: Collaborator samples came from the United States, Italy and Spain and covered acute and convalescent phases of COVID-19. The material from the prospective study consisted of cDNA or gDNA derived from T cells, B-cell-depleted T cells, or PBMCs. The dataset comprised deeply sampled blood TCRbeta repertoires from subjects exposed to, actively infected with, or recovered from COVID-19. The repertoires were made available in a free public database intended to serve as a resource for research on the immune response to SARS-CoV-2. Samples came from the ongoing ImmuneRACE study (first 160 participants) plus 1,254 subjects from 6 global collaborators. The sample metadata nearly always contained a de-identified subject ID, COVID-19 status, age in years and sex. Where available, HLA class I and class II types were taken from metadata supplied by the sample provider and were not determined by assay-based typing. Study-wide findings and limitations: How much clinical and demographic metadata was included differed by source and by participant, and the metadata was provided uncurated.

Per the germline V gene, SNHLY is the CDR1 and FYNNEI is the CDR2. The CDR3, cysteine through phenylalanine, is 15 amino acids long. Just the 45-base CDR3 DNA is kept, in frame starting at base 1. V loses 4 bases of germline sequence and J loses 6 bases, and the interval between the two ends is 19 bases. The collaborating institutions used their own protocols to collect whole blood in K2EDTA tubes. For TCRbeta analysis, collaborators shipped samples in one of three forms: frozen whole blood, isolated PBMCs, or DNA extracted from either of those sample types. TCRbeta CDR3 regions were amplified from genomic DNA by means of the immunoSEQ Assay, a bias-controlled multiplex PCR. The authors processed their data as follows. Nucleated cell counts per sample were estimated from amplification of reference gene primers within the assay. To quantify the absolute abundance of each unique TCRbeta CDR3 rearrangement, sequence reads were collapsed and filtered. For each sample, productive Simpson clonality was calculated by taking the square root of Simpson's diversity index across productive rearrangements. Sourced from immuneACCESS, this table was stored by TCRdb with only in-frame sequences that have V and J called. A share of the clones is absent; for the studies checked, an unresolved V gene accounts for under half, and the remainder has no known explanation. The V and J calls and clone size were taken over from that table, and D and trimming were inferred from the DNA. For this sample the table gives 80,000 to 100,000 clones, of which around 90% were detected only once. Roughly 1.8% of the sample is taken by the ten largest.

Here the chain combines TRBV2 and TRBJ2-7; the D segment could be TRBD2, given 7 matching bases. Sample: peripheral blood. The TCR sequence derives from a human donor with active COVID-19. The donor label of this sample is uncertain. At the DNA level, the sequence is TGTGCCAGCAGTGTAATTTTCGGGGGGCCTGGCGAGCAGTACTTC. It is translated as CASSVIFGGPGEQYF.